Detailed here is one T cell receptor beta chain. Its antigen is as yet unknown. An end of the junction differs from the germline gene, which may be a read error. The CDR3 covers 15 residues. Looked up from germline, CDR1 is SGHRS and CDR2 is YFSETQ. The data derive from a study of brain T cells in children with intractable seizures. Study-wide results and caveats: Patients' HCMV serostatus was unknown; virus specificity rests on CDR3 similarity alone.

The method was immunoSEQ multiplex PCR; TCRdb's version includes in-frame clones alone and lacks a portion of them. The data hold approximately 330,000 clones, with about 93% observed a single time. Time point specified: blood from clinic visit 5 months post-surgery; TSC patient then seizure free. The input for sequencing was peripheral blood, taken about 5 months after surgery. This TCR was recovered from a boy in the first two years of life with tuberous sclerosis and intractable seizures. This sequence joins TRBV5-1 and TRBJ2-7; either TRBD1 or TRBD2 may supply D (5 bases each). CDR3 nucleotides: TGCGTCAGCAGCTTGGCGGGCAGGGAGCGCTACGAGCAGTACTTC. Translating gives CVSSLAGRERYEQYF.